A selection of T cell receptor beta chains follows, all from one sample in a study of control samples from healthy donors and cancer patients. TCRdb keeps only in-frame clones here, not all; method: immunoSEQ multiplex PCR. The profile shows about 140,000 clones, about 90% of them singletons. Sequences were obtained from blood. The receptors were gathered from a man in his late teens or twenties in good health. Each CDR3 is given with its conserved first and last residue. Fields, in order: V gene, D gene, clone size, J gene, CDR3 protein, CDR3 DNA. D genes are given only for firm matches. Part of the rows lack a size; the others show once, few, many or a class for expanded clones.

V: TRBV6-1
D: TRBD2
size: .
J: TRBJ2-3
CDR3: CASREAGARYTDTQYF
DNA: TGTGCCAGCAGAGAAGCGGGGGCCCGTTACACAGATACGCAGTATTTT

V: TRBV6-5
D: .
size: once
J: TRBJ1-6
CDR3: CASSQGISYNSPLHF
DNA: TGTGCCAGCAGTCAGGGAATCTCCTATAATTCACCCCTCCACTTT

V: TRBV5-1
D: .
size: .
J: TRBJ1-2
CDR3: CASSLVSQNYGYTF
DNA: TGCGCCAGCAGCTTGGTTTCCCAGAACTATGGCTACACCTTC

V: TRBV6-5
D: .
size: .
J: TRBJ1-5
CDR3: CASSVRVRNQPQHF
DNA: TGTGCCAGCAGCGTTCGGGTCCGCAATCAGCCCCAGCATTTT

V: TRBV7-2
D: TRBD2
size: .
J: TRBJ2-4
CDR3: CASSAGTSGGARNIQYF
DNA: TGTGCCAGCAGCGCGGGGACTAGCGGGGGGGCCAGGAACATTCAGTACTTC

V: TRBV7-2
D: .
size: .
J: TRBJ2-1
CDR3: CASSLSGLTYNEQFF
DNA: TGTGCCAGCAGCTTAAGCGGGCTCACCTACAATGAGCAGTTCTTC

V: TRBV7-2
D: TRBD2
size: .
J: TRBJ2-1
CDR3: CASSSTSGGAYNEQFF
DNA: TGTGCCAGCAGCTCAACGAGCGGGGGGGCCTACAATGAGCAGTTCTTC

V: TRBV28
D: .
size: .
J: TRBJ1-1
CDR3: CASRLALGKHGTEAFF
DNA: TGTGCCAGCAGATTGGCCCTCGGGAAGCACGGCACTGAAGCTTTCTTT

V: TRBV5-1
D: .
size: .
J: TRBJ2-5
CDR3: CASSTGPQGRETQYF
DNA: TGCGCCAGCAGCACGGGCCCTCAGGGGAGAGAGACCCAGTACTTC

V: TRBV11-2
D: TRBD1
size: .
J: TRBJ2-7
CDR3: CASRVNGTGAYEQYF
DNA: TGTGCCAGCAGAGTGAACGGGACAGGGGCCTACGAGCAGTACTTC

V: TRBV9
D: TRBD1
size: .
J: TRBJ1-2
CDR3: CASSARQGIYYGYTF
DNA: TGTGCCAGCAGCGCCAGACAGGGAATATACTATGGCTACACCTTC

V: TRBV27
D: TRBD1
size: .
J: TRBJ1-4
CDR3: CASSLGTGGDEKLFF
DNA: TGTGCCAGCAGTCTGGGGACAGGGGGCGATGAAAAACTGTTTTTT

V: TRBV7-9
D: TRBD1
size: .
J: TRBJ2-5
CDR3: CASSSGTGQETQYF
DNA: TGTGCCAGCAGCTCCGGGACAGGCCAAGAGACCCAGTACTTC

V: TRBV15
D: TRBD1
size: .
J: TRBJ2-2
CDR3: CATKTDRVNTGELFF
DNA: TGTGCCACCAAAACTGACAGGGTGAACACCGGGGAGCTGTTTTTT

V: TRBV9
D: .
size: .
J: TRBJ2-7
CDR3: CASSVGQDYEQYF
DNA: TGTGCCAGCAGCGTAGGGCAGGACTACGAGCAGTACTTC

V: TRBV7-9
D: TRBD2
size: .
J: TRBJ2-1
CDR3: CASSLAGSGVYNEQFF
DNA: TGTGCCAGCAGCTTAGCTGGTAGCGGGGTCTACAATGAGCAGTTCTTC

V: TRBV19
D: TRBD2
size: .
J: TRBJ2-7
CDR3: CASSFSGRLSYEQYF
DNA: TGTGCCAGTAGTTTTAGCGGGCGGCTGTCCTACGAGCAGTACTTC

V: TRBV10-3
D: .
size: .
J: TRBJ2-7
CDR3: CATLDWSSYEQYF
DNA: TGTGCCACCCTTGACTGGAGCTCCTACGAGCAGTACTTC

V: TRBV5-5
D: TRBD2
size: .
J: TRBJ2-3
CDR3: CASSLGGGGATDTQYF
DNA: TGTGCCAGCAGCTTGGGAGGCGGGGGGGCCACAGATACGCAGTATTTT

V: TRBV12-3/TRBV12-4
D: TRBD1
size: .
J: TRBJ1-1
CDR3: CASSSDRGTEAFF
DNA: TGTGCCAGCAGTTCGGACAGGGGCACTGAAGCTTTCTTT

V: TRBV19
D: .
size: .
J: TRBJ2-7
CDR3: CASSPTGSSYEQYF
DNA: TGTGCCAGTAGTCCCACGGGCAGCTCCTACGAGCAGTACTTC

V: TRBV7-2
D: .
size: few
J: TRBJ2-1
CDR3: CASSLAGGLYNEQFF
DNA: TGTGCCAGCAGCTTAGCGGGGGGCCTCTACAATGAGCAGTTCTTC

V: TRBV9
D: TRBD1
size: .
J: TRBJ1-1
CDR3: CASSTTGTGNTEAFF
DNA: TGTGCCAGCAGCACGACCGGGACAGGGAACACTGAAGCTTTCTTT

V: TRBV15
D: .
size: .
J: TRBJ1-1
CDR3: CATSREAGDTEAFF
DNA: TGTGCCACCAGCAGAGAAGCGGGGGACACTGAAGCTTTCTTT

V: TRBV7-2
D: TRBD1
size: .
J: TRBJ2-5
CDR3: CASSPGTGLGTQYF
DNA: TGTGCCAGCAGTCCCGGGACAGGGCTGGGGACCCAGTACTTC

V: TRBV30
D: .
size: .
J: TRBJ2-1
CDR3: CAWGWGEVRNEQFF
DNA: TGTGCCTGGGGATGGGGGGAGGTTCGGAATGAGCAGTTCTTC

V: TRBV19
D: TRBD1
size: once
J: TRBJ2-2
CDR3: CASSTGDRSGELFF
DNA: TGTGCCAGTTCCACAGGGGATCGGTCCGGGGAGCTGTTTTTT